One TCR beta chain is described in this entry. Its recognized antigen is unknown. No base-level quality is on record; no much larger clone is a single base apart. This record belongs to a study of PD-1 blockade in mismatch repair-deficient tumors (dated by TCRdb to the late 2010s). Context from the whole study: Between late 2013 and September 2016, the trial enrolled around 91 consecutive patients with over nine mismatch repair-deficient cancer types, every one of whom had been previously treated and was progressing. Tumor-associated T cell clones in the peripheral blood of patients responding to PD-1 blockade were tracked using deep sequencing of TCR CDR3 regions. Beyond this particular receptor, the publication reports: Tumor-resident clones, often undetectable in blood before treatment, expanded rapidly after pembrolizumab and then contracted, generally before radiologic responses.

In the germline V gene, CDR1 corresponds to LGHNA and CDR2 to YSLEER. Counted from cysteine to phenylalanine, this CDR3 has 15 amino acids. The sequence is cut down to CDR3 DNA, 45 bases in frame from base 1. Between the V and J ends, shortened by 4 bases and 3 bases respectively, the junction contains 15 bases. Receptors were amplified or captured by the immunoSEQ multiplex PCR assay. TCRdb retrieved this table from immuneACCESS and kept in-frame rearrangements only. Not all clones are present; in checked studies, unresolved V genes account for under half, and no reason is known for the remainder. In all, the sample holds under 150,000 clones, and about 88% of those were seen once. Of the sample, approximately 13% is held by the ten largest clones. For each enrolled patient, mismatch repair deficiency was established using either polymerase chain reaction or immunohistochemistry. A few patients who responded to pembrolizumab therapy underwent TCR sequencing. In the phase II trial, pembrolizumab PD-1 blockade was tested prospectively in advanced mismatch repair-deficient cancers, no matter which tissue of origin the cancers came from. Peripheral blood T cell samples were gathered serially, both before PD-1 blockade started and at multiple time points afterward. Blood sampling times were expressed in weeks after the first pembrolizumab dose.

The TCR was taken from an adult with mismatch repair-deficient cancer. Here the sequenced sample was peripheral blood, taken 44 weeks after starting pembrolizumab. The chain links TRBV4-3 with TRBJ1-2; no D gene call is confident. This receptor has the CDR3 CASSPSTPSHYGYTF. The DNA sequence is TGCGCCAGCAGCCCTTCAACCCCAAGCCACTATGGCTACACCTTC.